A single sample is the source of the 21 T cell receptor beta chains below, sequenced in a study of T cell repertoires in Merkel cell carcinoma. Repertoires were generated with immunoSEQ multiplex PCR, while TCRdb's copy carries only in-frame clones and drops some. The table has 12,000 to 15,000 clones, about four fifths seen once. The sample comprised tumor tissue. The receptor set was obtained from an adult with Merkel cell carcinoma.

This clone was seen only a few times. The J gene is TRBJ2-5, the V gene TRBV7-9; possible D gene TRBD1, 6 bases. With 3 bases removed from V and 4 bases from J, the gap between germline ends came to 9 bases. The germline V gene has CDR1 SEHNR and CDR2 FQNEAQ (reference sequence). CDR3 length: 13 residues. In DNA form, the CDR3 reads TGTGCCAGCAGCTTCGGGACAATAGAGACCCAGTACTTC. It encodes CASSFGTIETQYF.

V is TRBV27 and J is TRBJ2-7, with TRBD2 as a possible D gene (6 bases). The CDR3 totals 15 residues. Germline CDR1 is MNHEY and CDR2 is SMNVEV (reference sequence). V was shortened by 3 bases and J by 1 base, with 13 bases between the two germline ends. The CDR3 sequence is CASSLSGFRSYEQYF. The CDR3 DNA follows: TGTGCCAGCAGTTTGAGCGGGTTTAGGTCCTACGAGCAGTACTTC.

This clone was found a few times. The V call is TRBV7-9, the J call TRBJ2-1; 9 positions match TRBD2. Germline V gives CDR1 SEHNR, CDR2 FQNEAQ (reference sequence). The V gene end was trimmed by 1 base and the J gene end by 8 bases; junction bases not matched to a gene: 3. The CDR3 length is 14 residues. The CDR3 loop is CASSLGGRADEQFF. CDR3 in DNA: TGTGCCAGCAGCTTAGGCGGGAGGGCGGATGAGCAGTTCTTC.

The rearrangement links TRBV7-2 to TRBJ1-1; possibly TRBD1 for D (5 bases). Germline values: CDR1 SGHTA, CDR2 FQGNSA. V dropped 6 bases and J dropped 1 base, with 21 bases sitting between them. There are 17 residues in the CDR3. The CDR3 reads CASSPYVRTGGNTEAFF. DNA for the CDR3: TGTGCCAGCAGTCCTTATGTTCGTACCGGGGGGAACACTGAAGCTTTCTTT.

The chain uses TRBV18 and TRBJ2-1; D is unresolved. CDR3 length equals 12 residues. In germline, CDR1 is KGHSH, CDR2 LQKENI. The ends were cut back, 6 bases at V and 6 bases at J, with 9 bases in the middle. CDR3 in amino acids: CASSPEGNEQFF. CDR3 sequence (DNA): TGTGCCAGCTCCCCGGAAGGCAATGAGCAGTTCTTC.

J is TRBJ1-6 and V is TRBV19, with D hard to call. Germline CDR1 and CDR2: LNHDA and SQIVND (reference sequence). This CDR3 has 14 residues. Trimming shortened V by 7 bases and J by 0 bases, and 7 bases separated the two germline ends. The CDR3: CASTTSSYNSPLHF. The CDR3 DNA is TGTGCCAGTACAACGAGCTCCTATAATTCACCCCTCCACTTT.

The V gene is TRBV5-5, the J gene TRBJ1-6; D call uncertain. Germline V lookup: CDR1 SGHKS, CDR2 YYEKEE (reference sequence). V was trimmed by 2 bases and J by 4 bases, leaving 13 bases between them. The length of the CDR3 is 16 residues. The CDR3 DNA reads TGTGCCAGCAGCTTATCAGGCCAGCTATATAATTCACCCCTCCACTTT. Translated: CASSLSGQLYNSPLHF. Looking up the rest from reference TRBV5-5 and TRBJ1-6 gives the full variable domain: DAGVTQSPTHLIKTRGQQVTLRCSPISGHKSVSWYQQVLGQGPQFIFQYYEKEERGRGNFPDRFSARQFPNYSSELNVNALLLGDSALYLCASSLSGQLYNSPLHFGNGTRLTVT.

This clone turned up a few times. The rearrangement links TRBV28 to TRBJ2-3, with D hard to call. The CDR3 contains 13 residues. The V end was cut by 9 bases, the J end by 3 bases, with 13 bases between. The germline V gene has CDR1 MDHEN and CDR2 SYDVKM. The CDR3 region has the DNA TGTGCCAGTAAGAAAAGCGCGACAGATACGCAGTATTTT. It is translated as CASKKSATDTQYF.

The V gene is TRBV27, the J gene TRBJ1-5; D unclear. Germline CDR1 is MNHEY and CDR2 is SMNVEV (reference sequence). The CDR3 runs to 13 residues. Trimming removed 5 bases from V and 0 bases from J, with 5 bases in between. CDR3 DNA: TGTGCCAGCAGTACACATAGCAATCAGCCCCAGCATTTT. This encodes CASSTHSNQPQHF.

The chain uses TRBV24-1 and TRBJ2-1; 10 bases are shared with TRBD2. After removal of 4 bases from V and 4 bases from J, the junction contained 6 bases not matched to a gene. The CDR3 loop spans 16 amino acids. Germline CDR1 and CDR2: KGHDR and SFDVKD. Here the CDR3 reads CATSDPSGRDYNEQFF. The DNA for the CDR3 is TGTGCCACCAGTGACCCCAGCGGGAGGGATTACAATGAGCAGTTCTTC.

CDR3 residues: CASSFIERANTGELFF. CDR3 nucleotides: TGTGCCAGTAGTTTTATCGAAAGGGCCAACACCGGGGAGCTGTTTTTT. The chain joins TRBV19 to TRBJ2-2; D remains unclear. Germline V gene data show CDR1 as LNHDA and CDR2 as SQIVND (reference sequence). There are 16 residues in the CDR3. The ends were cut back, 5 bases at V and 2 bases at J, with 15 bases in the middle.

V and J are TRBV4-2 and TRBJ1-4; TRBD1 agrees at 9 bases. Germline loops: CDR1 LGHNA, CDR2 YNFKEQ. After removal of 0 bases from V and 8 bases from J, the junction contained 4 bases not matched to a gene. This CDR3 spans 15 amino acids. As DNA, the CDR3 is TGTGCCAGCAGCCAAGAGACAGGGGGTAGGGAAAAACTGTTTTTT. It is translated as CASSQETGGREKLFF.

About this clone: The likely explanation is a read error, given a far larger clone one base away. The chain joins TRBV5-6 to TRBJ1-1; D unclear. V was trimmed by 1 base and J by 1 base, leaving 5 bases between them. This CDR3 comprises 13 residues. Germline V gene data show CDR1 as SGHDT and CDR2 as YYEEEE. Here the CDR3 reads CASSLNRNTEAFF. CDR3 bases: TGTGCCAGCAGCTTGAACAGGAACACTGAAGCTTTCTTT.

The chain links TRBV5-1 to TRBJ2-5, with TRBD2 identical over 7 bases. V dropped 4 bases and J dropped 2; count of bases not matched to a gene: 8. Germline V gives CDR1 SGHRS, CDR2 YFSETQ. CDR3 length: 15 amino acids. The CDR3 sequence: CASSPRAGTQETQYF. The CDR3 DNA reads TGCGCCAGCAGCCCACGAGCGGGGACTCAAGAGACCCAGTACTTC.

The chain is built from TRBV19 and TRBJ1-1, with D tentatively TRBD1 (6 bases). The CDR3 extends over 14 amino acids. V lost 6 bases and J 0 bases, leaving 11 bases between the germline ends. Germline assignment: CDR1 LNHDA and CDR2 SQIVND (reference sequence). CDR3 nucleotides: TGTGCCAGTAGGCCCAGGGGAATGAACACTGAAGCTTTCTTT. Residues: CASRPRGMNTEAFF.

The V and J genes are TRBV7-2 and TRBJ1-5; 8 bases align to TRBD1. The junction had 4 bases not matched to a gene; V was cut back by 5 bases and J by 4 bases. The CDR3 sequence is 14 residues long. Looked up from germline, CDR1 is SGHTA and CDR2 is FQGNSA. The CDR3 spells CASSPRQGNQPQHF. The CDR3 DNA sequence: TGTGCCAGCAGCCCCCGACAGGGGAATCAGCCCCAGCATTTT.

This sequence joins TRBV27 and TRBJ2-2; D ambiguous. The CDR3 covers 12 residues. V gave up 1 base and J gave up 6 bases, with 3 bases separating them. Germline CDR1 and CDR2: MNHEY and SMNVEV (reference sequence). The CDR3 nucleotides are TGTGCCAGCAGTTTATACTCCGGGGAGCTGTTTTTT. Protein sequence: CASSLYSGELFF.

The chain combines TRBV19 with TRBJ1-6, with 10 positions matching TRBD1. V was pared by 5 bases and J by 0 bases, with 4 bases of the junction left unmatched. Germline V gives CDR1 LNHDA, CDR2 SQIVND (reference sequence). The CDR3 loop spans 17 amino acids. The CDR3 loop is CASSVGQGVSYNSPLHF. The CDR3 coding sequence is TGTGCCAGTAGTGTCGGACAGGGGGTCTCCTATAATTCACCCCTCCACTTT.

This clone came up a few times. The CDR3 DNA follows: TGTGCCAGCAGCTCCCGGGACCCCCCGAGGGCCTACGAGCAGTACTTC. Its protein is CASSSRDPPRAYEQYF. The chain has TRBV11-3 and TRBJ2-7, with D perhaps matching TRBD1 or TRBD2 (5 bases each). Germline V gene data show CDR1 as SGHNT and CDR2 as YENEEA. The CDR3 consists of 16 residues. Trimming took off 4 bases at V and 2 bases at J, with 18 bases between the two ends.

In its sample, this clone was seen once. The V call is TRBV7-8, the J call TRBJ1-4; D is uncertain. This CDR3 comprises 13 residues. Germline V gene sequence: CDR1 SGHVS, CDR2 FQNEAQ. The V and J ends lost 0 bases and 4 bases respectively, with 3 bases between them. The CDR3 is CASSLAHNEKLFF. CDR3 nucleotide sequence: TGTGCCAGCAGCTTAGCGCATAATGAAAAACTGTTTTTT.

As to this clone: Sequence at one end of the junction differs from germline and may be a read error. The chain is built from TRBV6-5 and TRBJ1-2, with TRBD1 matching 7 bases. From germline, CDR1 is MNHEY and CDR2 SVGAGI. The CDR3 consists of 11 residues. CDR3 sequence: CASSSDRALAF. Written as DNA, the CDR3 is TGTGCCAGCAGTTCTGACAGGGCGCTCGCCTTC.